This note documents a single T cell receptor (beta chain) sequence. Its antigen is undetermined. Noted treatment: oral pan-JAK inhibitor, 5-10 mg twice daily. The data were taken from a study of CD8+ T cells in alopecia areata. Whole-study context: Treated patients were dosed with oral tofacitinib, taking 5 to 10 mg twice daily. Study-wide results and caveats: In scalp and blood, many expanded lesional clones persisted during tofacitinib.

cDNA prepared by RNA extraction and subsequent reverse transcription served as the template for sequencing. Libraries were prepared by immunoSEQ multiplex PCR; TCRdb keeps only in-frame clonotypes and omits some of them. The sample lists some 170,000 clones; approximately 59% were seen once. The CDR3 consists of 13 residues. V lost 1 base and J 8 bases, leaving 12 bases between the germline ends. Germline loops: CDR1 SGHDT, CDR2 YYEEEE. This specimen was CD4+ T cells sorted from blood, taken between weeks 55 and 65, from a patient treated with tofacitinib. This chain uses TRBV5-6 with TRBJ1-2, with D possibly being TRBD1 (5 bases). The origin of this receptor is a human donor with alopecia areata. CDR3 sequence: CASSLRQNRGYTF. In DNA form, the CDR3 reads TGTGCCAGCAGCTTGCGACAGAATAGGGGCTACACCTTC.